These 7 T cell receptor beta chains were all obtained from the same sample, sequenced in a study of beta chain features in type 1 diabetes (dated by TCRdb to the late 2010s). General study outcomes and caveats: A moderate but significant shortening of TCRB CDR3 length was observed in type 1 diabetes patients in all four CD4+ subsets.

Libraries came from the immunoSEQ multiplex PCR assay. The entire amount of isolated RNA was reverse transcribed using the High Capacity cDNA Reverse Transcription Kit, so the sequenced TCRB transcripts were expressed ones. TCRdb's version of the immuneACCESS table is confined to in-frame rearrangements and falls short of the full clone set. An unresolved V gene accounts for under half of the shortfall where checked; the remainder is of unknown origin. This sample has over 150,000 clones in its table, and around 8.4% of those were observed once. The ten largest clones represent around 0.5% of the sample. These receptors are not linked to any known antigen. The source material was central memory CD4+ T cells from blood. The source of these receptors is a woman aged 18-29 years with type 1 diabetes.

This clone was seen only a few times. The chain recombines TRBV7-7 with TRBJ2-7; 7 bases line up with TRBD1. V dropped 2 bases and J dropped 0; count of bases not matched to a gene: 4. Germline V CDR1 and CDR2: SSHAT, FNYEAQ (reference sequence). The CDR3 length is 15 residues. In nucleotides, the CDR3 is TGTGCCAGCAGCTTATGGACAGGCCTCTCCTACGAGCAGTACTTC. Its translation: CASSLWTGLSYEQYF. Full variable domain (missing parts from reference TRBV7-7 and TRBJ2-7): GAGVSQSPRYKVTKRGQDVTLRCDPISSHATLYWYQQALGQGPEFLTYFNYEAQPDKSGLPSDRFSAERPEGSISTLTIQRTEQRDSAMYRCASSLWTGLSYEQYFGPGTRLTVT.

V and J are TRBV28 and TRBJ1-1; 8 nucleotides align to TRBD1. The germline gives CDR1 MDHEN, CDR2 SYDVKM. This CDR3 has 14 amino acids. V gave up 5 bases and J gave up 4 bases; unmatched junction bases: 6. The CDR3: CASSTRTGGTEAFF. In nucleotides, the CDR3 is TGTGCCAGCAGTACGCGAACAGGGGGCACTGAAGCTTTCTTT.

This CDR3 reads CASSPGQTFNEKLFF. DNA for the CDR3: TGTGCCAGCAGTCCAGGACAGACCTTTAATGAAAAACTGTTTTTT. The V and J genes are TRBV6-5 and TRBJ1-4; TRBD1 might be the D (6 bases). The CDR3 totals 15 residues. Deletions cut 5 bases from V and 4 bases from J, with 14 bases between. Germline V gene lookup returns CDR1 MNHEY and CDR2 SVGAGI.

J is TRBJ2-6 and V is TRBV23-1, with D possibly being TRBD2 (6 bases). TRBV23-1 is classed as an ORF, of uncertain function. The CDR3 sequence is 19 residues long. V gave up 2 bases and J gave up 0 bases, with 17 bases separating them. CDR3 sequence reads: CASSQHKASESSGANVLTF. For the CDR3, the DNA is TGCGCCAGCAGTCAACATAAGGCTAGCGAGAGCTCTGGGGCCAACGTCCTGACTTTC.

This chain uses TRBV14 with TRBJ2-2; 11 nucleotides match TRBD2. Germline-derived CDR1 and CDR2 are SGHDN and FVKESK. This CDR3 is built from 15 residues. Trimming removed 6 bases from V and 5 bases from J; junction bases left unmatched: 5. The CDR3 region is CASRPWTSGTGELFF. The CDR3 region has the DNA TGTGCCAGCAGACCTTGGACTAGCGGGACCGGGGAGCTGTTTTTT.

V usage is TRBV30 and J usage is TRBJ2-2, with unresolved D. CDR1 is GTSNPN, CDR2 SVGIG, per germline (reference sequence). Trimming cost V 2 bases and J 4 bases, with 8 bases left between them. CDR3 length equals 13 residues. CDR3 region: CAWSRLGTGELFF. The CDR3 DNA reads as TGTGCCTGGAGTCGACTGGGCACCGGGGAGCTGTTTTTT.

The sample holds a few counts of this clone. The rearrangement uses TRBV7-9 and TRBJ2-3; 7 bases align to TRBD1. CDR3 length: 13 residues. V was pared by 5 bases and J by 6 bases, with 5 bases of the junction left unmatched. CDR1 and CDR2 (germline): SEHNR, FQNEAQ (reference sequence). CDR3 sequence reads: CASSQGTEDTQYF. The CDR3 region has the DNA TGTGCCAGCAGCCAGGGGACAGAGGATACGCAGTATTTT.